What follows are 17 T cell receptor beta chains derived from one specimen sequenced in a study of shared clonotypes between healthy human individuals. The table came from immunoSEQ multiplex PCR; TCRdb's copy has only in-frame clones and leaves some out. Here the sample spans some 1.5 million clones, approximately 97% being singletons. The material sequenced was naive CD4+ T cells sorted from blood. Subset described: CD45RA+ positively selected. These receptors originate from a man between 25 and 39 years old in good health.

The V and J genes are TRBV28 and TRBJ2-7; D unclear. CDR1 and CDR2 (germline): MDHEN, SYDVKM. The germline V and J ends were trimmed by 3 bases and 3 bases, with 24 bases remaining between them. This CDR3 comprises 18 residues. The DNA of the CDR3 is TGTGCCAGCAGTTTTGAGGCAGCCGACGGGCGTTTCGGCTACGAGCAGTACTTC. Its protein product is CASSFEAADGRFGYEQYF.

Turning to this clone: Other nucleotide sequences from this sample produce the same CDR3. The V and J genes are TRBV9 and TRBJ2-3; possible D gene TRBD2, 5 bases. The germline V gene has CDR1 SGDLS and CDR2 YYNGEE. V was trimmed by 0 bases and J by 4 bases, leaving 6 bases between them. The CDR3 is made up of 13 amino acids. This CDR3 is CASSVDGADTQYF. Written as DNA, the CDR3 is TGTGCCAGCAGCGTAGACGGGGCAGATACGCAGTATTTT.

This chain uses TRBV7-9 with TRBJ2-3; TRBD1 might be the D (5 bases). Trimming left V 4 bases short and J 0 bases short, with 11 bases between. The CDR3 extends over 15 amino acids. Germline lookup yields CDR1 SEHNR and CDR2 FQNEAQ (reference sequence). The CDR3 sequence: CASSWGSTSTDTQYF. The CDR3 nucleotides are TGTGCCAGCAGCTGGGGCAGCACTAGCACAGATACGCAGTATTTT.

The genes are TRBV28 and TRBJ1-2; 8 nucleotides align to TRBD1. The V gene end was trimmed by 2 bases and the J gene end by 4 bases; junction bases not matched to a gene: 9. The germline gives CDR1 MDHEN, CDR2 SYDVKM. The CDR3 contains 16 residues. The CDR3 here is CASSLTGTGPFYGYTF. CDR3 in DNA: TGTGCCAGCAGTTTAACCGGGACAGGACCGTTCTATGGCTACACCTTC.

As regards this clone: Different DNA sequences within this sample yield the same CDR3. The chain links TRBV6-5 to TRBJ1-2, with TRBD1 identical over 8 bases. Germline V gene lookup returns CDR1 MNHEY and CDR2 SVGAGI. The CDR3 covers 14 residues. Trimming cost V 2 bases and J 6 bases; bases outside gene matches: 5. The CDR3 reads CASSYLDRGDGYTF. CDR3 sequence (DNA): TGTGCCAGCAGTTACCTCGACAGGGGAGATGGCTACACCTTC.

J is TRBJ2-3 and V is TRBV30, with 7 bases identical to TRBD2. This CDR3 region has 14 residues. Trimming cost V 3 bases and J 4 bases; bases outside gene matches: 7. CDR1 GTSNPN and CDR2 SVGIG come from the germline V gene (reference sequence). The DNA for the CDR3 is TGTGCCTGGAGATTGGCGGGAGCACCAGATACGCAGTATTTT. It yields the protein CAWRLAGAPDTQYF.

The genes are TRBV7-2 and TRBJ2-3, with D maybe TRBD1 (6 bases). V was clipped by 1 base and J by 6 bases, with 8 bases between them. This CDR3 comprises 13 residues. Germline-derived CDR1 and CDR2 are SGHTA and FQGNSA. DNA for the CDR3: TGTGCCAGCAGCTTAGTAAGGGGGGATACGCAGTATTTT. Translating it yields CASSLVRGDTQYF.

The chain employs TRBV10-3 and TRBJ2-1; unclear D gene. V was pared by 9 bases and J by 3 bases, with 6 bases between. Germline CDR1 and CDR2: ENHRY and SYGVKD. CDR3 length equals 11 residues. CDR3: CAMANYNEQFF. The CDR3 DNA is TGTGCCATGGCCAACTACAATGAGCAGTTCTTC.

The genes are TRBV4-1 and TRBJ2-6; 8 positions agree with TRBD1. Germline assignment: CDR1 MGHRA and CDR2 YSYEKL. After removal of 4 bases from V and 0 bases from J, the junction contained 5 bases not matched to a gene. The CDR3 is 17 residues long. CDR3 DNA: TGCGCCAGCAGCCTCGGGACAGGCATCTCTGGGGCCAACGTCCTGACTTTC. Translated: CASSLGTGISGANVLTF.

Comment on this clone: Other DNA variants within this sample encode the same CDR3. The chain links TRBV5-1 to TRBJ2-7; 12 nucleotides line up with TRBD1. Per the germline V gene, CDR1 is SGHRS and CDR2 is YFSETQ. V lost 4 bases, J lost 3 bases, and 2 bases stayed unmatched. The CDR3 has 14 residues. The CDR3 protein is CASSGTGGGYEQYF. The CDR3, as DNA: TGCGCCAGCAGCGGGACAGGGGGCGGCTACGAGCAGTACTTC.

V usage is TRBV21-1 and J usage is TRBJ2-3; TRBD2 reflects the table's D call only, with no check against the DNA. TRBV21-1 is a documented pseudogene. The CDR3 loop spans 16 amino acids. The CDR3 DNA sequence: TGTGCCAGCAGCGGATACTCCGGGATCCCGGCAGATACGCAGTATTTT. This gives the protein CASSGYSGIPADTQYF.

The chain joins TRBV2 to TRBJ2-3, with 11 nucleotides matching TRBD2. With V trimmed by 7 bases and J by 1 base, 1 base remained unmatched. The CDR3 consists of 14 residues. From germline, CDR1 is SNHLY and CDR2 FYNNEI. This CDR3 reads CASTGLAGTDTQYF. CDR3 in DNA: TGTGCCAGCACGGGACTAGCGGGCACAGATACGCAGTATTTT.

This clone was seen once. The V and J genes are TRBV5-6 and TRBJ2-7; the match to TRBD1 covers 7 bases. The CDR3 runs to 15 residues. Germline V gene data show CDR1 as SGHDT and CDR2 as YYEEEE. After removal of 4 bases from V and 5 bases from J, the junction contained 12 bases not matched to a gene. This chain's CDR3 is CASSQLSGGVHEQYF. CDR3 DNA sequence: TGTGCCAGCAGCCAGTTATCAGGGGGAGTCCACGAGCAGTACTTC.

The DNA for the CDR3 is TGCAGCGCACGTGACCGGGACGGGAACTATGGCTACACCTTC. Protein sequence: CSARDRDGNYGYTF. V usage is TRBV29-1 and J usage is TRBJ1-2; the D gene is possibly TRBD1 (5 bases). V lost 7 bases to trimming and J lost 2 bases, with 17 bases between them. This CDR3 region has 14 residues. Germline-derived CDR1 and CDR2 are SQVTM and ANQGSEA.

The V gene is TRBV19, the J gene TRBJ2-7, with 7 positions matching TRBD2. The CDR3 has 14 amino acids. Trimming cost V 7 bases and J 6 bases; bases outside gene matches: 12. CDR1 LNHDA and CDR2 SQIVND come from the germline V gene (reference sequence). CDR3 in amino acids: CASIAREPPFEQYF. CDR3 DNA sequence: TGTGCCAGTATCGCGCGGGAGCCTCCCTTCGAGCAGTACTTC.

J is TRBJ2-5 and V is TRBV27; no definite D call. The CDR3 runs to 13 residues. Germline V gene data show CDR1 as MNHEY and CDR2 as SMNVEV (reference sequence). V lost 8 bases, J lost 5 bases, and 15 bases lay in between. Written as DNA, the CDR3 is TGTGCCAGCCGCACGGCAGTCCAGGAGACCCAGTACTTC. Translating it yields CASRTAVQETQYF.

The CDR3 nucleotides read TGTGCCAGCAGTAGGGGGCAGCGGGGGGGCTCCTACAATGAGCAGTTCTTC. Protein sequence: CASSRGQRGGSYNEQFF. The chain recombines TRBV27 with TRBJ2-1, with TRBD2 matching over 10 bases. The V and J ends lost 5 bases and 0 bases, in that order; junction bases with no gene match: 7. This CDR3 is 17 amino acids long. Germline CDR1 reads MNHEY; CDR2 reads SMNVEV (reference sequence).